This TCR beta chain was captured in a study of blood T cells in healthy people across ages. PCR was performed a second time for 7 to 11 cycles using a sample-barcoded 5' primer and a J-beta primer mix. One entry per CDR3 protein, called by TCRdb with MiXCR from the 5' RACE reads. The sample shows hundreds of thousands of distinct CDR3 sequences, 20% to 25% of them seen only once. The germline V gene has CDR1 SQVTM and CDR2 ANQGSEA. This CDR3 spans 14 amino acids. This clonotype has just a few counts. The sample was also reused in another study, on T cells of mothers and their children.

Sequencing input: blood. The clonotype originates from a boy under 18 in good health. V gene TRBV29-1 combines with J gene TRBJ2-5, with 7 bases that match TRBD1. The J call is in doubt because the DNA end fits TRBJ2-7 better. CDR3 amino acids: CSVELTGLRDEQYF. CDR3 in DNA: TGCAGCGTTGAATTGACAGGGTTGAGGGACGAGCAGTACTTC.